The 28 T cell receptor beta chains listed next were all sequenced from one sample in a study of T cell responses to AZD1222 COVID-19 vaccine. Assay used: immunoSEQ multiplex PCR; TCRdb lists only in-frame clones, some missing. The profile shows fewer than 200,000 clones, roughly 87% of them singletons. Sequences were derived from peripheral blood, sampled 28 days after the second AZD1222 dose. Source of these receptors: an adult who received the AZD1222 COVID-19 vaccine.

This chain uses TRBV3-1 (or the pseudogene TRBV3-2) with TRBJ2-7; 10 bases agree with TRBD1. V dropped 8 bases and J dropped 0; count of bases not matched to a gene: 1. Germline CDR1 LGHDT, CDR2 YNNKEL (reference sequence). The CDR3 contains 13 residues. DNA for the CDR3: TGTGCCAGCGGGGACAGGGGCTCCTACGAGCAGTACTTC. This gives the protein CASGDRGSYEQYF.

V usage is TRBV10-1 and J usage is TRBJ2-7; 8 nucleotides line up with TRBD1. The trim removed 1 base at V and 6 bases at J, leaving 8 bases unmatched. This CDR3 region has 15 residues. Looked up from germline, CDR1 is WNHNN and CDR2 is SYGVQD (reference sequence). CDR3 residues: CASSEYQDRASEQYF. For the CDR3, the DNA is TGCGCCAGCAGTGAGTATCAGGACAGGGCCAGCGAGCAGTACTTC.

The rearrangement joins TRBV27 to TRBJ1-1; possibly TRBD1 for D (5 bases). Germline loops: CDR1 MNHEY, CDR2 SMNVEV (reference sequence). With 5 bases removed from V and 9 bases from J, the gap between germline ends came to 22 bases. This CDR3 comprises 15 residues. CDR3 protein: CASSTLRPGGLKAFF. The CDR3 region has the DNA TGTGCCAGCAGTACCCTGCGACCGGGGGGATTGAAAGCTTTCTTT.

Here the CDR3 DNA reads TGTGCCAGCAGCTTAGACTGGAGAAGTGAGCAGTTCTTC. Translated, it gives CASSLDWRSEQFF. The rearrangement joins TRBV7-8 to TRBJ2-1, with D hard to call. The CDR3 totals 13 residues. V lost 1 base and J lost 9, with 10 bases in between. Per germline, CDR1 SGHVS and CDR2 FQNEAQ.

This chain connects TRBV12-3 or TRBV12-4 to TRBJ1-1; possibly TRBD1 for D (5 bases). V lost 2 bases to trimming and J lost 8 bases, with 9 bases between them. CDR3 length: 12 amino acids. CDR3 region: CASSLRQNEAFF. For the CDR3, the DNA is TGTGCCAGCAGTTTACGACAGAACGAAGCTTTCTTT.

This clone was recorded a few times. This chain connects TRBV5-1 to TRBJ1-1; D possibly corresponds to TRBD1 (6 bases). V was cut by 5 bases and J by 7 bases, with 15 bases left in between. The CDR3 is 13 amino acids. Germline V gives CDR1 SGHRS, CDR2 YFSETQ. This CDR3 reads CASSSRTVDEAFF. Here the CDR3 DNA reads TGCGCCAGCAGTTCCAGGACAGTGGATGAAGCTTTCTTT.

This clone was counted a single time. The rearrangement links TRBV5-8 to TRBJ1-2, with TRBD1 matching over 9 bases. Looked up from germline, CDR1 is SGHTS and CDR2 is YDEGEE. With V trimmed by 3 bases and J by 6 bases, 9 bases remained unmatched. CDR3 length: 15 residues. The CDR3 nucleotides are TGTGCCAGCAGCTCCAGGGGTACAGGGGGCGATGGCTACACCTTC. Its translation: CASSSRGTGGDGYTF.

The genes are TRBV12-3 or TRBV12-4 and TRBJ1-1; unclear D gene. The CDR3 has 13 residues. The V end was cut by 8 bases, the J end by 5 bases, with 15 bases between. CDR3 bases: TGTGCCAGCGGCTTCGGGGAGGAAACTGAAGCTTTCTTT. This codes for CASGFGEETEAFF.

The rearrangement uses TRBV5-6 and TRBJ2-3; unclear D gene. The CDR3 totals 17 residues. Trimming stripped 4 bases from V and 0 bases from J, with 18 bases between. The V gene's germline CDR1 is SGHDT and CDR2 YYEEEE. For the CDR3, the DNA is TGTGCCAGCAGCAGAACTGCCACCTATCCTAGCACAGATACGCAGTATTTT. Translation: CASSRTATYPSTDTQYF.

This rearrangement joins TRBV7-9 to TRBJ1-4, with no clear D. Trimming stripped 6 bases from V and 7 bases from J, with 6 bases between. In germline, CDR1 is SEHNR, CDR2 FQNEAQ (reference sequence). The CDR3 spans 11 residues. The CDR3 sequence: CASSPFEKLFF. CDR3 nucleotides: TGTGCCAGCAGTCCTTTTGAAAAACTGTTTTTT.

The DNA for the CDR3 is TGTGCCAGCTCACCTTGGGCCTACACAGATACGCAGTATTTT. Its protein product is CASSPWAYTDTQYF. This chain joins TRBV18 and TRBJ2-3; D is uncertain. This CDR3 has 14 amino acids. Germline values: CDR1 KGHSH, CDR2 LQKENI. The V and J ends lost 3 bases and 2 bases respectively, with 9 bases between them.

The J gene is TRBJ1-4, the V gene TRBV2; D is possibly TRBD1 (6 bases). This CDR3 spans 15 amino acids. Trimming pared 7 bases from V and 2 bases from J, leaving 14 bases between. CDR1 is SNHLY and CDR2 is FYNNEI in the germline V gene. This chain's CDR3 is CASTQEGGTNEKLFF. Written as DNA, the CDR3 is TGTGCCAGCACACAGGAGGGGGGGACTAATGAAAAACTGTTTTTT.

The V gene is TRBV12-3 or TRBV12-4, the J gene TRBJ2-1; D is possibly TRBD1 (6 bases). The CDR3 runs to 13 residues. Between the trimmed V and J ends, which lost 4 bases and 8 bases, there was a span of 12 bases. Here the CDR3 reads CASSSSTGHEQFF. CDR3 nucleotide sequence: TGTGCCAGCAGTTCATCGACAGGACATGAGCAGTTCTTC.

This clone occurred once. J is TRBJ1-2 and V is TRBV12-3 or TRBV12-4; D is unclear. The CDR3 sequence is 13 residues long. Trimming took off 5 bases at V and 4 bases at J, with 11 bases between the two ends. The CDR3, as DNA: TGTGCCAGCAGTCCCGACGCGGCCTATGGCTACACCTTC. Amino acids: CASSPDAAYGYTF.

The J gene is TRBJ1-5, the V gene TRBV19; no clear D gene. Germline loops: CDR1 LNHDA, CDR2 SQIVND (reference sequence). This CDR3 spans 12 amino acids. V dropped 4 bases and J dropped 14 bases, with 15 bases sitting between them. The CDR3 region is CASSTPHASKHF. Here the CDR3 DNA reads TGTGCCAGTAGTACGCCCCACGCCTCCAAGCATTTT.

The J gene is TRBJ2-6, the V gene TRBV18, with no clear D. CDR3 length: 19 residues. Trimming took 0 bases from V and 2 from J, leaving 17 bases between them. Germline V gene data show CDR1 as KGHSH and CDR2 as LQKENI. CDR3 in DNA: TGTGCCAGCTCACCACCCAGGTCAGCGCCTGGGCCTGGGGCCAACGTCCTGACTTTC. Residues: CASSPPRSAPGPGANVLTF.

The chain links TRBV3-1 (or the pseudogene TRBV3-2) to TRBJ2-7, with 15 bases fitting TRBD2. The CDR3 has 17 residues. V lost 5 bases and J lost 1; bases outside the gene matches: 6. Germline V gene data show CDR1 as LGHDT and CDR2 as YNNKEL (reference sequence). The CDR3 reads CASSAGLAGGASYEQYF. For the CDR3, the DNA is TGTGCCAGCAGCGCGGGACTAGCGGGGGGTGCGTCCTACGAGCAGTACTTC.

This chain links TRBV11-3 with TRBJ2-1, with D maybe TRBD2 (6 bases). Germline V gene data show CDR1 as SGHNT and CDR2 as YENEEA. V gave up 4 bases and J gave up 7 bases, with 11 bases separating them. The CDR3 has 13 residues. The CDR3 coding sequence is TGTGCCAGCAGCTCCGGGACTGTGAATGAGCAGTTCTTC. Amino acid sequence: CASSSGTVNEQFF.

This chain joins TRBV5-4 and TRBJ2-3; 8 nucleotides agree with TRBD1. The V segment lost 0 bases and the J segment 5 bases; nucleotides outside the gene matches: 5. Per germline, CDR1 SGHNT and CDR2 YYREEE (reference sequence). The CDR3 contains 15 residues. The CDR3 nucleotides read TGTGCCAGCAGCTTGGGCGGACAGGGCAAAGATACGCAGTATTTT. It translates to CASSLGGQGKDTQYF.

This chain connects TRBV29-1 to TRBJ1-1; D is unclear. Germline V gene lookup returns CDR1 SQVTM and CDR2 ANQGSEA. The CDR3 length is 13 residues. Trimming took off 0 bases at V and 7 bases at J, with 12 bases between the two ends. The CDR3 loop reads CSVEDQVSSEAFF. CDR3 coding DNA: TGCAGCGTTGAAGATCAGGTTTCCAGTGAAGCTTTCTTT.

The chain recombines TRBV27 with TRBJ1-4; the D gene is possibly TRBD1 (5 bases). This CDR3 region has 14 residues. Trimming shortened V by 4 bases and J by 2 bases, and 8 bases separated the two germline ends. The germline V gene has CDR1 MNHEY and CDR2 SMNVEV (reference sequence). The CDR3 sequence is CASSYGGTNEKLFF. The CDR3, as DNA: TGTGCCAGCAGTTATGGGGGGACTAATGAAAAACTGTTTTTT.

V and J are TRBV19 and TRBJ2-7, with a possible D match to TRBD1 (5 bases). Germline V CDR1 and CDR2: LNHDA, SQIVND (reference sequence). The V end lost 3 bases, the J end lost 0 bases, and 12 bases lay between the germline ends. The length of the CDR3 is 15 residues. This CDR3 is CASSMQGKTSYEQYF. The CDR3 nucleotides read TGTGCCAGTAGTATGCAGGGAAAAACCTCCTACGAGCAGTACTTC.

J is TRBJ1-3 and V is TRBV28; D gene uncertain. The CDR3 sequence is 14 residues long. The V gene lost 1 base and the J gene lost 7 bases, with 11 bases spanning the gap. Germline V gene data show CDR1 as MDHEN and CDR2 as SYDVKM. CDR3 protein: CASSLSGLANTIYF. CDR3 nucleotide sequence: TGTGCCAGCAGTTTATCCGGACTCGCGAACACCATATATTTT. Based on the CDR3 plus reference TRBV28 and TRBJ1-3, the full variable domain is DVKVTQSSRYLVKRTGEKVFLECVQDMDHENMFWYRQDPGLGLRLIYFSYDVKMKEKGDIPEGYSVSREKKERFSLILESASTNQTSMYLCASSLSGLANTIYFGEGSWLTVV.

This chain links TRBV3-1 (or the pseudogene TRBV3-2) with TRBJ1-5; D unclear. This CDR3 is built from 12 residues. Germline V gives CDR1 LGHDT, CDR2 YNNKEL (reference sequence). The germline V and J ends were trimmed by 1 base and 9 bases, with 7 bases remaining between them. The CDR3 nucleotides are TGTGCCAGCAGCCAAGGGTATACGCCCCAGCATTTT. Amino acid sequence: CASSQGYTPQHF.

This clone was seen a single time. CDR3 in amino acids: CASIPANPILYGYTF. The DNA of the CDR3 is TGCGCCAGCATTCCCGCGAACCCCATTCTCTATGGCTACACCTTC. The chain uses TRBV10-2 and TRBJ1-2; no reliable D call. CDR3 size: 15 residues. V was trimmed by 7 bases and J by 4 bases, leaving 19 bases between them. Per the germline V gene, CDR1 is WSHSY and CDR2 is SAAADI.

This chain links TRBV4-3 with TRBJ2-3, with 10 positions matching TRBD1. The germline gives CDR1 LGHNA, CDR2 YSLEER. The CDR3 covers 15 residues. V was pared by 4 bases and J by 5 bases, with 6 bases of the junction left unmatched. CDR3 in amino acids: CASSLRDRGRDTQYF. As DNA, the CDR3 is TGCGCCAGCAGCCTCCGGGACAGGGGAAGAGATACGCAGTATTTT.

The V call is TRBV7-8, the J call TRBJ2-5; TRBD2 might be the D (6 bases). Germline lookup yields CDR1 SGHVS and CDR2 FQNEAQ. V lost 1 base and J 5 bases, leaving 11 bases between the germline ends. The CDR3 consists of 14 residues. CDR3 residues: CASSLGLVGETQYF. The CDR3 DNA reads TGTGCCAGCAGCTTAGGACTAGTTGGGGAGACCCAGTACTTC.

This sequence joins TRBV11-3 and TRBJ2-2; D is perhaps TRBD1 (6 bases). Trimming cost V 5 bases and J 1 base, with 11 bases left between them. The CDR3 is 15 residues long. CDR1 is SGHNT, CDR2 YENEEA, per germline. CDR3 in amino acids: CASSLGQWNTGELFF. CDR3 sequence (DNA): TGTGCCAGCAGCCTCGGACAGTGGAACACCGGGGAGCTGTTTTTT.